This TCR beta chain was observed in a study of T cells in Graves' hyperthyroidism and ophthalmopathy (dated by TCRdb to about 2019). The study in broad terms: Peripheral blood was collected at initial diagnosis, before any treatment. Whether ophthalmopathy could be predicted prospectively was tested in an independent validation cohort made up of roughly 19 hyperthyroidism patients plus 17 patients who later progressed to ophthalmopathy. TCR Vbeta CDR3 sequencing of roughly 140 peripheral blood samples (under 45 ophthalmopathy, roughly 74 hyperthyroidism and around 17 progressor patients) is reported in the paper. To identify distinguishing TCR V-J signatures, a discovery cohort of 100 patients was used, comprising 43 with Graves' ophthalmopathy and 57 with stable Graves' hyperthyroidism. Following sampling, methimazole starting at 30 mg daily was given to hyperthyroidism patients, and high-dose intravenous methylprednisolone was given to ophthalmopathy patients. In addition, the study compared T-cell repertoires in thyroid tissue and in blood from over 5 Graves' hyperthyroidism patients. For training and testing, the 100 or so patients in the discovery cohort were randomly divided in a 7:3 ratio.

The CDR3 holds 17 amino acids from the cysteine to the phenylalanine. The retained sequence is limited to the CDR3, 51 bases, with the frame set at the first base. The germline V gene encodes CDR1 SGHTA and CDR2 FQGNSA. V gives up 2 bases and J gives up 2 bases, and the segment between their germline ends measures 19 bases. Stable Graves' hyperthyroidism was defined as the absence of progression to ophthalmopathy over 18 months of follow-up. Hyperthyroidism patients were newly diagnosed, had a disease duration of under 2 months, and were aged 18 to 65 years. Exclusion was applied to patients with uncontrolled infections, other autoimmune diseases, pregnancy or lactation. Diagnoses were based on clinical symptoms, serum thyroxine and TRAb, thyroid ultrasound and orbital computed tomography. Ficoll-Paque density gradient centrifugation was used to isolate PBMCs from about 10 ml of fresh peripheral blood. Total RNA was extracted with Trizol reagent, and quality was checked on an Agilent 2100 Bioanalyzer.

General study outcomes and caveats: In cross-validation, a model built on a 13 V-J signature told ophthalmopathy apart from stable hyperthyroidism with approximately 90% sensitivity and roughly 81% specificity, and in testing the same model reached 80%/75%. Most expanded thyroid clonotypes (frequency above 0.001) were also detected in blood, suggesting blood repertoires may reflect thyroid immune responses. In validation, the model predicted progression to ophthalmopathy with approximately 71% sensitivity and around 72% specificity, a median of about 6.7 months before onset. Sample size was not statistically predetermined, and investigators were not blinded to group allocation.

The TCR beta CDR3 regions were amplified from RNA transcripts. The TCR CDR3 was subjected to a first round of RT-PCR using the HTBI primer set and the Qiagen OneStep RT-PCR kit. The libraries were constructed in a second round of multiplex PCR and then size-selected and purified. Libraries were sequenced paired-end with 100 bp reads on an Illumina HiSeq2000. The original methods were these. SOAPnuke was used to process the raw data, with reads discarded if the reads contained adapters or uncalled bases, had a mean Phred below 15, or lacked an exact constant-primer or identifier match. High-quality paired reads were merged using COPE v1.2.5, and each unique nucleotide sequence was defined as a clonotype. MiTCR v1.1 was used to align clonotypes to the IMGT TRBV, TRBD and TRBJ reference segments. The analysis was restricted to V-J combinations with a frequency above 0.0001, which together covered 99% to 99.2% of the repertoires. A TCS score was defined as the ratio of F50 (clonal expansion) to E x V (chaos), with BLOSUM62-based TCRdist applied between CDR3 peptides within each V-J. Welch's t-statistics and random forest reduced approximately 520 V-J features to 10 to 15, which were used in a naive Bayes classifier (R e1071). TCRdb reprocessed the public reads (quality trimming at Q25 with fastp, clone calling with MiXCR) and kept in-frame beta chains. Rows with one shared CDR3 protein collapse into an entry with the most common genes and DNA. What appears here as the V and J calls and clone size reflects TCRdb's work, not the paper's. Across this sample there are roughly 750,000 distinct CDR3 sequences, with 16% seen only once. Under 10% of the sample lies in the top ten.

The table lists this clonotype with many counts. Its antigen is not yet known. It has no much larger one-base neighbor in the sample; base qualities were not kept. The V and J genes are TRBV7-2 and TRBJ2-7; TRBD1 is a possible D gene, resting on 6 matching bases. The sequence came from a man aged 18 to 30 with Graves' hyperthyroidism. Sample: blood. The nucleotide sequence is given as TGTGCCAGCAGCTTAAGGGAGCAGGGGAAAGTGACCTACGAGCAGTACTTC. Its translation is CASSLREQGKVTYEQYF. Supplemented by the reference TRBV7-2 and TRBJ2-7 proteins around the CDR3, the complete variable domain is GAGVSQSPSNKVTEKGKDVELRCDPISGHTALYWYRQSLGQGLEFLIYFQGNSAPDKSGLPSDRFSAERTGGSVSTLTIQRTQQEDSAVYLCASSLREQGKVTYEQYFGPGTRLTVT.